This TCR beta chain was profiled in a study of cytotoxic CD8 clonotypes in ibrutinib-treated CLL. The intended depth for sequencing was 1 in 200,000 to 1 in 1 million T cells. This table comes from immunoSEQ multiplex PCR, and its TCRdb copy is limited to in-frame clones, with some not included. Of approximately 92,000 clones listed, more than 70% are singletons. The study, taken as a whole, reports: Clonality increased at ibrutinib response and stayed stable in sustained remission. At progression, however, it fell back toward baseline. Sampling of sustained-remission and progressing patients occurred at differing times.

Note on this clone: Antigen unknown.

The V and J ends lost 2 bases and 6 bases, in that order; junction bases with no gene match: 7. The CDR3 is 15 amino acids. The germline V gene has CDR1 SGHTA and CDR2 FQGNSA. This TCR was sampled from a human donor with chronic lymphocytic leukemia. Specimen: PBMCs, collected after 24 months of ibrutinib treatment. The chain couples TRBV7-2 to TRBJ2-3, with 8 bases fitting TRBD2. The CDR3 bases are TGTGCCAGCAGCTTACGTACGTCTAGCGGGGATACGCAGTATTTT. This translates into CASSLRTSSGDTQYF.